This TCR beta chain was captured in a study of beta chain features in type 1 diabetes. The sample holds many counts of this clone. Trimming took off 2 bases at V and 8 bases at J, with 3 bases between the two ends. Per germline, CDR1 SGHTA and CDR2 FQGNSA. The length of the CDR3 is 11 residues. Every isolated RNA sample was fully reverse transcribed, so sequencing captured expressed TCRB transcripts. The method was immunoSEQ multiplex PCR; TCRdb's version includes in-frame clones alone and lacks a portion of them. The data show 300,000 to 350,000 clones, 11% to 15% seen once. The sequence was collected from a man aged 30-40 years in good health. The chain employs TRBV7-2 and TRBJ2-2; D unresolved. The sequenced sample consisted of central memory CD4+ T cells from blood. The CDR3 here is CASSLHGELFF. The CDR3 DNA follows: TGTGCCAGCAGCTTACATGGGGAGCTGTTTTTT.